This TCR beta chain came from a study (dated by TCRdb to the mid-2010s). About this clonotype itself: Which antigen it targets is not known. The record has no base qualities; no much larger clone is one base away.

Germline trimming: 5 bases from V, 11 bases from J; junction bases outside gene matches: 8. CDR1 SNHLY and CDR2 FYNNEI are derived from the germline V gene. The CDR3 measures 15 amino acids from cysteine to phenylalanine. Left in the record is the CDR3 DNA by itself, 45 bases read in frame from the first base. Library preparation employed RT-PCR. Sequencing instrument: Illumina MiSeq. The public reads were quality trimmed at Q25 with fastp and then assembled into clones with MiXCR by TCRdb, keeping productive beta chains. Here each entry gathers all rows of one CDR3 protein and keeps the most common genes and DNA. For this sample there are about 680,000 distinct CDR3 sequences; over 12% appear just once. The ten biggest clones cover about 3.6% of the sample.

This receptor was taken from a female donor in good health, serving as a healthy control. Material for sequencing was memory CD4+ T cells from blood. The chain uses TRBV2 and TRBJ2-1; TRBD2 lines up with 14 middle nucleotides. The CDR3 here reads CASSSRLAGGHKQFF. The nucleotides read TGTGCCAGCAGTTCTAGACTAGCGGGGGGGCATAAGCAGTTCTTC.